This is a list of T cell receptor beta chains from one sample in a study of control samples from healthy donors and cancer patients. This table comes from immunoSEQ multiplex PCR, and its TCRdb copy is limited to in-frame clones, with some not included. Of under 85,000 clones in the sample, around 94% are singletons; the top ten hold about 6.2%. The sample consisted of blood. The receptors were gathered from a woman in her 40s in good health. Each CDR3 is given with its conserved first and last residue. Each record gives: D gene, V gene, clone size, J gene, CDR3 protein, CDR3 DNA. A D gene is named only where the DNA matches it firmly. Clone size is not always given. Where it is, it says once, few, many or a class for expanded clones.

d_call: .; v_call: TRBV19; clone_size: .; j_call: TRBJ1-2; cdr3_aa: CASGIYGYTF; cdr3_nt: TGTGCCAGCGGGATCTATGGCTACACCTTC
d_call: .; v_call: TRBV15; clone_size: .; j_call: TRBJ2-2; cdr3_aa: CATSRGTGRVETGELFF; cdr3_nt: TGTGCCACCAGCAGAGGGACAGGGAGGGTTGAAACCGGGGAGCTGTTTTTT
d_call: TRBD1; v_call: TRBV7-8; clone_size: .; j_call: TRBJ2-5; cdr3_aa: CASSERQGQTQYF; cdr3_nt: TGTGCCAGCAGCGAGAGACAGGGACAGACCCAGTACTTC
d_call: .; v_call: TRBV6-5; clone_size: once; j_call: TRBJ1-1; cdr3_aa: CASSYHREDTEAFF; cdr3_nt: TGTGCCAGCAGTTACCACAGGGAGGACACTGAAGCTTTCTTT
d_call: .; v_call: TRBV7-2; clone_size: .; j_call: TRBJ1-1; cdr3_aa: CASSFGIMNTEAFF; cdr3_nt: TGTGCCAGCAGCTTCGGAATCATGAACACTGAAGCTTTCTTT
d_call: .; v_call: TRBV11-2; clone_size: .; j_call: TRBJ2-5; cdr3_aa: CASSFIETQYF; cdr3_nt: TGTGCCAGCAGCTTTATTGAGACCCAGTACTTC
d_call: TRBD1; v_call: TRBV6-1; clone_size: .; j_call: TRBJ2-7; cdr3_aa: CASSESGWTGGSYEQYF; cdr3_nt: TGTGCCAGCAGTGAATCAGGATGGACAGGGGGCTCCTACGAGCAGTACTTC
d_call: .; v_call: TRBV5-5; clone_size: .; j_call: TRBJ1-4; cdr3_aa: CASSLGQVSSNEKLFF; cdr3_nt: TGTGCCAGCAGCTTGGGACAGGTTTCTTCTAATGAAAAACTGTTTTTT
d_call: .; v_call: TRBV3-1/TRBV3-2; clone_size: .; j_call: TRBJ1-6; cdr3_aa: CASSQVRRRGSPLHF; cdr3_nt: TGTGCCAGCAGCCAAGTGCGGAGACGGGGGTCACCCCTCCACTTT
d_call: TRBD1; v_call: TRBV9; clone_size: .; j_call: TRBJ1-1; cdr3_aa: CASSVVNGRQGDEAFF; cdr3_nt: TGTGCCAGCAGCGTAGTAAATGGGAGACAGGGGGACGAAGCTTTCTTT
d_call: .; v_call: TRBV27; clone_size: .; j_call: TRBJ2-1; cdr3_aa: CASSSVRSNEQFF; cdr3_nt: TGTGCCAGCAGTTCTGTGCGTAGCAATGAGCAGTTCTTC
d_call: .; v_call: TRBV11-2; clone_size: .; j_call: TRBJ1-2; cdr3_aa: CASSLDLSANYGYTF; cdr3_nt: TGTGCCAGCAGCTTAGATCTATCGGCAAACTATGGCTACACCTTC
d_call: TRBD1; v_call: TRBV2; clone_size: .; j_call: TRBJ1-5; cdr3_aa: CASSAGQGVEPQHF; cdr3_nt: TGTGCCAGCAGCGCGGGACAGGGCGTAGAGCCCCAGCATTTT
d_call: .; v_call: TRBV7-7; clone_size: .; j_call: TRBJ2-5; cdr3_aa: CASSLGGGTQYF; cdr3_nt: TGTGCCAGCAGCCTCGGGGGAGGGACCCAGTACTTC
d_call: TRBD1; v_call: TRBV2; clone_size: once; j_call: TRBJ2-7; cdr3_aa: CASSDPDRDYEQYF; cdr3_nt: TGTGCCAGCAGTGATCCTGACAGGGACTACGAGCAGTACTTC
d_call: .; v_call: TRBV11-2; clone_size: .; j_call: TRBJ2-5; cdr3_aa: CASSSTDTETQYF; cdr3_nt: TGTGCCAGCAGCTCCACGGATACCGAGACCCAGTACTTC
d_call: TRBD1; v_call: TRBV10-2; clone_size: .; j_call: TRBJ1-3; cdr3_aa: CASSKDRGGSGNTIYF; cdr3_nt: TGCGCCAGCAGTAAGGACAGGGGAGGGTCTGGAAACACCATATATTTT
d_call: TRBD1; v_call: TRBV2; clone_size: .; j_call: TRBJ2-7; cdr3_aa: CASSEGSGGLNEQYF; cdr3_nt: TGTGCCAGCAGTGAGGGTTCAGGGGGCCTAAACGAGCAGTACTTC
d_call: TRBD1; v_call: TRBV7-2; clone_size: few; j_call: TRBJ2-7; cdr3_aa: CASKKAGGFEQYF; cdr3_nt: TGTGCCAGCAAAAAGGCAGGGGGCTTCGAGCAGTACTTC
d_call: .; v_call: TRBV5-6; clone_size: .; j_call: TRBJ2-4; cdr3_aa: CASSFRRARALAKNIQYF; cdr3_nt: TGTGCCAGCAGCTTCCGGCGGGCCAGGGCCTTAGCCAAAAACATTCAGTACTTC
d_call: .; v_call: TRBV27; clone_size: .; j_call: TRBJ1-2; cdr3_aa: CASSFSGDYGYTF; cdr3_nt: TGTGCCAGCAGTTTCTCAGGGGACTATGGCTACACCTTC
d_call: .; v_call: TRBV6-5; clone_size: .; j_call: TRBJ2-1; cdr3_aa: CASSRGGDNEQFF; cdr3_nt: TGTGCCAGCAGTAGGGGGGGAGACAATGAGCAGTTCTTC
d_call: TRBD1; v_call: TRBV28; clone_size: .; j_call: TRBJ1-6; cdr3_aa: CASSLFGTGARLHF; cdr3_nt: TGTGCCAGCAGTTTATTCGGGACAGGGGCGAGACTCCACTTT
d_call: .; v_call: TRBV12-5; clone_size: .; j_call: TRBJ2-7; cdr3_aa: CASGSVRDSYEQYF; cdr3_nt: TGTGCTAGTGGTTCTGTGCGCGACAGCTACGAGCAGTACTTC
d_call: .; v_call: TRBV11-1; clone_size: once; j_call: TRBJ1-1; cdr3_aa: CASSPSLRANTEAFF; cdr3_nt: TGTGCCAGCAGCCCCAGCCTGAGAGCGAACACTGAAGCTTTCTTT
d_call: .; v_call: TRBV12-3/TRBV12-4; clone_size: once; j_call: TRBJ1-5; cdr3_aa: CASSNQGNQPQHF; cdr3_nt: TGTGCCAGCAGCAATCAGGGGAATCAGCCCCAGCATTTT
d_call: .; v_call: TRBV9; clone_size: .; j_call: TRBJ2-1; cdr3_aa: CASSVGTKDYEQFF; cdr3_nt: TGTGCCAGCAGCGTAGGGACCAAGGATTATGAGCAGTTCTTC
d_call: TRBD1; v_call: TRBV7-9; clone_size: .; j_call: TRBJ2-7; cdr3_aa: CASSSEDRERSYEQYF; cdr3_nt: TGTGCCAGCAGCTCCGAGGACAGGGAAAGGTCCTACGAGCAGTACTTC
d_call: TRBD2; v_call: TRBV6-5; clone_size: .; j_call: TRBJ2-5; cdr3_aa: CASSYASGGWQETQYF; cdr3_nt: TGTGCCAGCAGTTACGCTAGCGGGGGGTGGCAAGAGACCCAGTACTTC
d_call: .; v_call: TRBV7-9; clone_size: .; j_call: TRBJ1-3; cdr3_aa: CASSPREVASGNTIYF; cdr3_nt: TGTGCCAGCAGCCCTCGAGAGGTAGCCTCTGGAAACACCATATATTTT
d_call: .; v_call: TRBV5-1; clone_size: .; j_call: TRBJ1-4; cdr3_aa: CASTSGRVANEKLFF; cdr3_nt: TGCGCCAGCACATCGGGCAGGGTTGCTAATGAAAAACTGTTTTTT
d_call: TRBD1; v_call: TRBV10-3; clone_size: .; j_call: TRBJ1-2; cdr3_aa: CAISTDRGYGYTF; cdr3_nt: TGTGCCATCAGTACCGACAGGGGCTATGGCTACACCTTC
d_call: TRBD1; v_call: TRBV19; clone_size: once; j_call: TRBJ2-3; cdr3_aa: CASTTGGADTQYF; cdr3_nt: TGTGCCAGTACTACAGGGGGAGCAGATACGCAGTATTTT
d_call: .; v_call: TRBV23-1; clone_size: .; j_call: TRBJ1-2; cdr3_aa: CASSPNPGRGPYGYTF; cdr3_nt: TGCGCCAGCAGTCCCAACCCCGGGCGGGGGCCCTATGGCTACACCTTC
d_call: .; v_call: TRBV18; clone_size: .; j_call: TRBJ2-5; cdr3_aa: CASSPQFQETQYF; cdr3_nt: TGTGCCAGCTCACCACAATTTCAAGAGACCCAGTACTTC
d_call: TRBD1; v_call: TRBV5-4; clone_size: .; j_call: TRBJ2-7; cdr3_aa: CASSPGTGVFYEQYF; cdr3_nt: TGTGCCAGCAGTCCCGGGACAGGGGTTTTCTACGAGCAGTACTTC
d_call: .; v_call: TRBV5-1; clone_size: .; j_call: TRBJ1-1; cdr3_aa: CASSLARGHTEAFF; cdr3_nt: TGCGCCAGCAGCTTGGCGCGGGGGCACACTGAAGCTTTCTTT
d_call: .; v_call: TRBV7-8; clone_size: .; j_call: TRBJ1-1; cdr3_aa: CASSLWGNTEAFF; cdr3_nt: TGTGCCAGCAGCTTATGGGGGAACACTGAAGCTTTCTTT
d_call: .; v_call: TRBV7-9; clone_size: .; j_call: TRBJ2-5; cdr3_aa: CASSFGIAAQETQYF; cdr3_nt: TGTGCCAGCAGCTTCGGAATAGCGGCTCAAGAGACCCAGTACTTC
d_call: .; v_call: TRBV4-2; clone_size: .; j_call: TRBJ2-1; cdr3_aa: CASSQDLLAPGYNEQFF; cdr3_nt: TGTGCCAGCAGCCAAGATCTGCTAGCCCCGGGCTACAATGAGCAGTTCTTC
d_call: .; v_call: TRBV7-9; clone_size: .; j_call: TRBJ2-7; cdr3_aa: CASSPGGYDPEQYF; cdr3_nt: TGTGCCAGCAGCCCTGGGGGGTATGATCCCGAGCAGTACTTC
d_call: TRBD1; v_call: TRBV6-5; clone_size: .; j_call: TRBJ1-4; cdr3_aa: CAIRDSGFTNEKLFF; cdr3_nt: TGTGCCATCAGGGACAGCGGCTTTACTAATGAAAAACTGTTTTTT